This passage covers 9 T cell receptor beta chains from one sample sequenced in a study of T cell responses to AZD1222 COVID-19 vaccine. The data were produced by immunoSEQ multiplex PCR, yet TCRdb's version contains in-frame clones alone and is incomplete. The sample holds 140,000 to 150,000 clones, about 92% seen once. This specimen was peripheral blood, taken on day 0 of AZD1222 vaccination. The receptors originated from an adult in good health.

The V and J genes are TRBV27 and TRBJ1-4, with 7 bases lining up with TRBD1. The CDR3 extends over 16 amino acids. CDR1 is MNHEY and CDR2 is SMNVEV in the germline V gene (reference sequence). Unmatched junction bases numbered 4, after V lost 3 bases and J lost 0 bases. DNA of the CDR3: TGTGCCAGCAGTTTCCAGGGGGATTCAACTAATGAAAAACTGTTTTTT. Amino acids: CASSFQGDSTNEKLFF. Filled out from reference TRBV27 and TRBJ1-4, the complete variable domain reads EAQVTQNPRYLITVTGKKLTVTCSQNMNHEYMSWYRQDPGLGLRQIYYSMNVEVTDKGDVPEGYKVSRKEKRNFPLILESPSPNQTSLYFCASSFQGDSTNEKLFFGSGTQLSVL.

CDR3 DNA sequence: TGTGCCAGCAGCTTGCTCCAGCTTTCTCTTATGAACACTGAAGCTTTCTTT. It codes for CASSLLQLSLMNTEAFF. The gene calls are TRBV7-2 and TRBJ1-1; unclear D gene. Trimming left V 3 bases short and J 0 bases short, with 17 bases between. The germline gives CDR1 SGHTA, CDR2 FQGNSA. This CDR3 region has 17 residues.

The CDR3 DNA reads as TGCGCCAGCAGCCACGAAGGGGGGTCATCGACAGACCCTAGCAATCAGCCCCAGCATTTT. It is translated as CASSHEGGSSTDPSNQPQHF. The rearrangement uses TRBV4-1 and TRBJ1-5; TRBD1 might be the D (6 bases). The germline V gene has CDR1 MGHRA and CDR2 YSYEKL. Trimming stripped 3 bases from V and 0 bases from J, with 24 bases between. The CDR3 totals 20 residues.

The V and J genes are TRBV4-3 and TRBJ2-5; no clear D. Germline CDR1 and CDR2: LGHNA and YSLEER. V was pared by 0 bases and J by 5 bases, with 10 bases between. The CDR3 runs to 14 residues. Here the CDR3 DNA reads TGCGCCAGCAGCCAAGAGGTAAATTCGGAGACCCAGTACTTC. The encoded protein is CASSQEVNSETQYF.

The chain is built from TRBV3-1 (or the pseudogene TRBV3-2) and TRBJ2-1, with a tentative D call TRBD1 (5 bases). Trimming took 3 bases from V and 6 from J, leaving 9 bases between them. There are 13 residues in the CDR3. Germline assignment: CDR1 LGHDT and CDR2 YNNKEL (reference sequence). The CDR3 loop reads CASSHRVLNEQFF. DNA of the CDR3: TGTGCCAGCAGCCACAGGGTCCTCAATGAGCAGTTCTTC.

The gene calls are TRBV7-2 and TRBJ2-5; possible D gene TRBD1, 5 bases. The CDR3 extends over 15 amino acids. V lost 1 base to trimming and J lost 5 bases, with 14 bases between them. Germline V lookup: CDR1 SGHTA, CDR2 FQGNSA. DNA for the CDR3: TGTGCCAGCAGCTTAGTTGTCAGGGATGGCGAGACCCAGTACTTC. The encoded protein is CASSLVVRDGETQYF.

The J gene is TRBJ1-1, the V gene TRBV7-2; D unclear. Trimming shortened V by 5 bases and J by 0 bases, and 7 bases separated the two germline ends. CDR3 length: 13 amino acids. CDR1 and CDR2 (germline): SGHTA, FQGNSA. The CDR3 nucleotides read TGTGCCAGCAGCAGATCGATGAACACTGAAGCTTTCTTT. Translated, it gives CASSRSMNTEAFF. The variable domain in full, completed from reference TRBV7-2 and TRBJ1-1, reads GAGVSQSPSNKVTEKGKDVELRCDPISGHTALYWYRQSLGQGLEFLIYFQGNSAPDKSGLPSDRFSAERTGGSVSTLTIQRTQQEDSAVYLCASSRSMNTEAFFGQGTRLTVV.

The rearrangement links TRBV7-2 to TRBJ2-3; TRBD2 matches 10 bases. Germline CDR1 SGHTA, CDR2 FQGNSA. V shed 1 base, J shed 5 bases, and the junction held 9 bases outside the gene matches. The CDR3 is 17 residues long. The CDR3 loop is CASSLDSIAGGIDTQYF. In DNA form, the CDR3 reads TGTGCCAGCAGCTTAGATAGTATAGCGGGGGGAATAGATACGCAGTATTTT.

The V gene is TRBV28, the J gene TRBJ1-2; D remains ambiguous. The V end lost 3 bases, the J end lost 6 bases, and 11 bases lay between the germline ends. Germline V gene data show CDR1 as MDHEN and CDR2 as SYDVKM. This CDR3 region has 13 residues. This chain's CDR3 is CASSFMRTHGYTF. The CDR3 region has the DNA TGTGCCAGCAGTTTTATGAGGACCCATGGCTACACCTTC.